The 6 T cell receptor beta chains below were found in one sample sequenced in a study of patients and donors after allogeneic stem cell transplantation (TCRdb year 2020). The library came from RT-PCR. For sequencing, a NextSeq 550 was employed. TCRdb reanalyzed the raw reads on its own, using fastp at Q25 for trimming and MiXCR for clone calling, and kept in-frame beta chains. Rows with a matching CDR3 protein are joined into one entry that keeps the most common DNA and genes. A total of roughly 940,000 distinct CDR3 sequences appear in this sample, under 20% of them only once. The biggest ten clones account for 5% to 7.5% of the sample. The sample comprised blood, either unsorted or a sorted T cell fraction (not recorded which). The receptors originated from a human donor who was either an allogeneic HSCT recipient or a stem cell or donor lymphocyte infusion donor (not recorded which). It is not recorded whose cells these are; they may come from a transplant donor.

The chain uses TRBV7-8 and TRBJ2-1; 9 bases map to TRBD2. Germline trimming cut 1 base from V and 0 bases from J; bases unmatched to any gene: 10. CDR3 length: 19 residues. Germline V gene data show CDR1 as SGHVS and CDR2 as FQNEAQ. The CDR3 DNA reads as TGTGCCAGCAGCTTAGTAGATCTAGCGGGAAAGAGCTCCTACAATGAGCAGTTCTTC. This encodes CASSLVDLAGKSSYNEQFF.

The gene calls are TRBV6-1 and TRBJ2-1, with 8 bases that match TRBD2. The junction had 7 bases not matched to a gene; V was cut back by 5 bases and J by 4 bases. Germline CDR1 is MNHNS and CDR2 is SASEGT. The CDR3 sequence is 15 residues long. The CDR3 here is CASSRAGVRYNEQFF. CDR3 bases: TGTGCCAGCAGTCGAGCGGGAGTTAGGTACAATGAGCAGTTCTTC.

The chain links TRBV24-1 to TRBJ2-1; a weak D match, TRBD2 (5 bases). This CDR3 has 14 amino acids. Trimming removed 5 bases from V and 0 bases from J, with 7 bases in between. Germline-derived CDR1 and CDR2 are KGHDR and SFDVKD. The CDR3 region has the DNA TGTGCCACCAGTGGCGGAGGCTCCTACAATGAGCAGTTCTTC. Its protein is CATSGGGSYNEQFF.

CDR3 in amino acids: CASSLNRNQETQYF. The CDR3 bases are TGTGCCAGCAGCTTAAACAGGAACCAAGAGACCCAGTACTTC. The rearrangement joins TRBV7-3 to TRBJ2-5; D is perhaps TRBD1 (5 bases). CDR1 and CDR2 (germline): SGHTA, FQGTGA. The CDR3 extends over 14 amino acids. Trimming removed 1 base at V and 0 bases at J, with 6 bases between.

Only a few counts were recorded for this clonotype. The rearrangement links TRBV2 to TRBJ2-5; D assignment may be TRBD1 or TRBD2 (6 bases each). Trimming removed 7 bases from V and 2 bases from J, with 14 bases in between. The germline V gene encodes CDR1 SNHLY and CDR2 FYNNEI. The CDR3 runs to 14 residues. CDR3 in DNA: TGTGCCAGCAACGCGGGGACAATACAAGAGACCCAGTACTTC. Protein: CASNAGTIQETQYF. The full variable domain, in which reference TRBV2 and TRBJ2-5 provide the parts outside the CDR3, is EPEVTQTPSHQVTQMGQEVILRCVPISNHLYFYWYRQILGQKVEFLVSFYNNEISEKSEIFDDQFSVERPDGSNFTLKIRSTKLEDSAMYFCASNAGTIQETQYFGPGTRLLVL.

The CDR3 region has the DNA TGTGCCAGCAGCCATATAACAGGGAACTATGGCTACACCTTC. Protein: CASSHITGNYGYTF. The rearrangement links TRBV14 to TRBJ1-2, with a tentative D call TRBD1 (6 bases). Germline lookup yields CDR1 SGHDN and CDR2 FVKESK. The CDR3 has 14 residues. V lost 3 bases and J lost 2, with 10 bases in between.